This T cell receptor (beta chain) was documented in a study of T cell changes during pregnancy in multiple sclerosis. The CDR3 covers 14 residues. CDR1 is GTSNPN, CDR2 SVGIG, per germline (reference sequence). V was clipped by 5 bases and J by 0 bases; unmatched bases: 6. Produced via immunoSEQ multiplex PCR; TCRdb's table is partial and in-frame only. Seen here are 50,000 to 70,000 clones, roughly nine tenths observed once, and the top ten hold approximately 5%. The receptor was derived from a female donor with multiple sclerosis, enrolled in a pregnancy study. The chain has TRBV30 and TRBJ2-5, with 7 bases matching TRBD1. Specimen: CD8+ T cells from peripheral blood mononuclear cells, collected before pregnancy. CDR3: CAWSMTGYQETQYF. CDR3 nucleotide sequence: TGTGCCTGGTCGATGACAGGGTACCAAGAGACCCAGTACTTC.